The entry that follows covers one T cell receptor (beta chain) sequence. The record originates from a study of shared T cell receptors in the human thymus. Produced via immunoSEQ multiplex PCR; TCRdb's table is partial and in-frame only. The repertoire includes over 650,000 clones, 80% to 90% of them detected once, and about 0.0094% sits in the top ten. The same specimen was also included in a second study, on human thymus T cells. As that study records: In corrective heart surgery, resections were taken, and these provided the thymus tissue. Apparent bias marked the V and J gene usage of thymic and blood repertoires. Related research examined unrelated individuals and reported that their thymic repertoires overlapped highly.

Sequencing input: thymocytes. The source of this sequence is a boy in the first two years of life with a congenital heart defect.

This CDR3 reads CASSSGLAGGREQFF. The CDR3 DNA reads as TGTGCCAGCAGCTCAGGACTAGCGGGGGGGCGTGAGCAGTTCTTC. The gene calls are TRBV7-6 and TRBJ2-1, with TRBD2 identical over 15 bases. The junction had 4 bases not matched to a gene; V was cut back by 4 bases and J by 9 bases. Germline CDR1 is SGHVS and CDR2 is FNYEAQ. The CDR3 is made up of 15 amino acids.